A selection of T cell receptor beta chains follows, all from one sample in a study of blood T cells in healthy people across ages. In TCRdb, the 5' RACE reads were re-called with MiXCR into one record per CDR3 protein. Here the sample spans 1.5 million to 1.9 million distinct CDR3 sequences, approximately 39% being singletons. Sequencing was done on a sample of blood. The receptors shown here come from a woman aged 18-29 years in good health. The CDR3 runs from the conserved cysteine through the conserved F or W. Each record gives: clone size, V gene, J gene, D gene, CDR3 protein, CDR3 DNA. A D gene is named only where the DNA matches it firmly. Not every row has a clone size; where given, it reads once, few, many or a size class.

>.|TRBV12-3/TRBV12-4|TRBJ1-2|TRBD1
CASSTDRDDYGYTF
TGTGCCAGCAGCACTGACAGGGATGACTATGGCTACACCTTC
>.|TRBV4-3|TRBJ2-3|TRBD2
CASSQAGLASTDTQYF
TGCGCCAGCAGCCAGGCGGGACTAGCGAGCACAGATACGCAGTATTTT
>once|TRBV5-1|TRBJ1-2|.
CASSLSGNSYGYTF
TGCGCCAGCAGCTTGTCGGGGAATAGCTATGGCTACACCTTC
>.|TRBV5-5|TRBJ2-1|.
CASSRRDFSSYNEQFF
TGTGCCAGCAGCCGGCGGGACTTCAGCTCCTACAATGAGCAGTTCTTC
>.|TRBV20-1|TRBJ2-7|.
CSATTPAREQYF
TGCAGTGCTACCACACCGGCTAGGGAGCAGTACTTC
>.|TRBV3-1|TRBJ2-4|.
CASSLRAGEDIQYF
TGTGCCAGCAGCCTTCGGGCAGGGGAGGACATTCAGTACTTC
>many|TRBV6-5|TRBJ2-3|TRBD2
CASRLAGTDTQYF
TGTGCCAGCAGACTAGCGGGTACAGATACGCAGTATTTT
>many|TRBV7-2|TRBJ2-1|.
CASSPGTDSYNEQFF
TGTGCCAGCTCACCAGGGACGGATTCCTACAATGAGCAGTTCTTC
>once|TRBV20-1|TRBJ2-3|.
CSARLRGQSTDTQYF
TGCAGTGCTAGATTGCGGGGACAGAGCACAGATACGCAGTATTTT
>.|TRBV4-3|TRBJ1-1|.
CASNSYRGTEAFF
TGCGCCAGCAACTCTTATCGGGGCACTGAAGCTTTCTTT
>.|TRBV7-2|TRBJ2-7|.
CASSLVGGRGFSTEQYF
TGTGCCAGCAGCTTAGTGGGGGGTAGGGGGTTTTCCACCGAGCAGTACTTC
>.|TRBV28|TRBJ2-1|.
CASSLFAARQFF
TGTGCCAGCAGTTTATTTGCGGCCAGGCAGTTCTTC
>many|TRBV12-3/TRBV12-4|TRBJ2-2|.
CASSPGTGELFF
TGCGCCAGCAGCCCCGGTACCGGGGAGCTGTTTTTT
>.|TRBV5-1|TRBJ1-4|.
CASVSDPLGTTNEKLFF
TGCGCCAGCGTTTCTGACCCGCTCGGGACAACTAATGAAAAACTGTTTTTT
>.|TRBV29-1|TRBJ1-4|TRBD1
CSVVGTGAEKLFF
TGCAGCGTTGTTGGGACAGGGGCTGAAAAACTGTTTTTT
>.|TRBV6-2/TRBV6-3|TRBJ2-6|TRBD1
CASSHPLDRASSVLTF
TGTGCCAGCAGCCACCCTTTAGACAGGGCCTCATCCGTCCTGACTTTC
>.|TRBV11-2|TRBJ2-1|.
CASRSSAGYSYNEQFF
TGTGCCAGCAGATCTTCAGCGGGTTACTCCTACAATGAGCAGTTCTTC
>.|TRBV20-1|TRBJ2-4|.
CSASRPIPSKNIQYF
TGCAGTGCTAGTCGGCCTATCCCATCCAAAAACATTCAGTACTTC
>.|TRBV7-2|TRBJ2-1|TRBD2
CASSSAGGATINEQFF
TGTGCCAGCAGCTCCGCGGGGGGGGCCACTATTAATGAGCAGTTCTTC
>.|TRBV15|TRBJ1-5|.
CATSRDGTWGNQPQHF
TGTGCCACCAGCAGAGATGGAACTTGGGGCAATCAGCCCCAGCATTTT
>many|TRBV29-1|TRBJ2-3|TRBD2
CSVRGRATDTQYF
TGCAGCGTTCGCGGGAGGGCGACAGATACGCAGTATTTT
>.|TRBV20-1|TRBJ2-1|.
CSARDWGEHNEQFF
TGCAGTGCTAGAGACTGGGGGGAACACAATGAGCAGTTCTTC
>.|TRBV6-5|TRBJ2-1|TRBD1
CASSYQGVGDEQFF
TGTGCCAGCAGTTACCAGGGGGTTGGTGATGAGCAGTTCTTC
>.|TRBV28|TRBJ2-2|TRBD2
CASTHLLAGGPGELFF
TGTGCCAGCACTCACCTCTTAGCGGGAGGACCCGGGGAGCTGTTTTTT
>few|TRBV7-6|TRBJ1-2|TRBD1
CASSGTWGTGNYGYTF
TGTGCCAGCAGCGGCACGTGGGGGACAGGGAACTATGGCTACACCTTC
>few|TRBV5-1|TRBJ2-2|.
CASSLGHRDKKTGELFF
TGCGCCAGCAGCTTGGGGCACCGGGACAAAAAAACCGGGGAGCTGTTTTTT
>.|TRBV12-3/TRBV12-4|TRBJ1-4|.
CASSFTGQDEKLFF
TGTGCCAGCAGTTTTACAGGGCAGGATGAAAAACTGTTTTTT
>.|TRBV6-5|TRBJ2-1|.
CASSYSNGRGSYNEQFF
TGTGCCAGCAGTTACTCGAATGGGCGGGGCTCCTACAATGAGCAGTTCTTC
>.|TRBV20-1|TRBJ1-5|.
CSSYRRNSNQPQHF
TGCAGTTCATACCGACGGAATAGCAATCAGCCCCAGCATTTT
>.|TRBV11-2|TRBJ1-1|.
CASGFVGRSTEAFF
TGTGCCAGCGGCTTCGTGGGACGGAGCACTGAAGCTTTCTTT
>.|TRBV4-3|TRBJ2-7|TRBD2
CASSQDATSEYNEQYF
TGCGCCAGCAGCCAAGATGCGACTAGCGAGTACAATGAGCAGTACTTC
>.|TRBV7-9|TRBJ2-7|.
CASSSPREKRNSYEQYF
TGTGCCAGCAGCTCACCACGCGAAAAGCGGAACTCCTACGAGCAGTACTTC
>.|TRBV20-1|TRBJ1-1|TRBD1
CSARAGGSYTEAFF
TGCAGTGCTAGGGCAGGGGGCAGTTACACTGAAGCTTTCTTT
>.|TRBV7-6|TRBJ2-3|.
CASSRSVVVSDTQYF
TGTGCCAGCAGCCGGTCGGTCGTGGTTTCAGATACGCAGTATTTT
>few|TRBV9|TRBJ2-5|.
CASSVEASKSTQYF
TGTGCCAGCAGCGTAGAAGCTAGTAAGAGCACCCAGTACTTC
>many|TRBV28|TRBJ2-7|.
CATSVGVGYEQYF
TGTGCCACATCTGTGGGTGTGGGGTACGAGCAGTACTTC
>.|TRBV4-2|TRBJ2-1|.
CASTLYWTEANEQFF
TGTGCCAGCACCCTTTACTGGACAGAAGCCAATGAGCAGTTCTTC
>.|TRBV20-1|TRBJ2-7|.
CSAPQLYNEQYF
TGCAGTGCACCCCAGCTCTACAATGAGCAGTACTTC
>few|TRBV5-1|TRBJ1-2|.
CASRTERGLNGYTF
TGCGCCAGCAGAACCGAGAGGGGTCTAAATGGCTACACCTTC
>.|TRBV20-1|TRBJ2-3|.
CSARTGGIHPDTQYF
TGCAGTGCTAGGACTGGCGGGATCCATCCAGATACGCAGTATTTT
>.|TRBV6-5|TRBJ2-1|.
CASQIDRRSYNEQFF
TGTGCCAGCCAAATTGACAGGCGATCCTACAATGAGCAGTTCTTC
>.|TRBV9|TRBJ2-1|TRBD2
CASSVDVAGPNEQFF
TGTGCCAGCAGCGTAGACGTAGCGGGCCCCAATGAGCAGTTCTTC